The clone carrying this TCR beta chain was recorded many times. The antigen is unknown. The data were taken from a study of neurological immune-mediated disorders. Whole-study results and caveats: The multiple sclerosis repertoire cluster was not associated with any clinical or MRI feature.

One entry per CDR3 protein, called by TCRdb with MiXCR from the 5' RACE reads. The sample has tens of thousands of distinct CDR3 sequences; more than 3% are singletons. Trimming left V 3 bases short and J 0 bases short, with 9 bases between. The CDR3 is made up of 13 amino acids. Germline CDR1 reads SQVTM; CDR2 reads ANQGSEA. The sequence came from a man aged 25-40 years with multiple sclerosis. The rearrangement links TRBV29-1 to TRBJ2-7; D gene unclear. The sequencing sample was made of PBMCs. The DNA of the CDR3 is TGCAGCGTTGAGGGCGGAACCTCCTACGAGCAGTACTTC. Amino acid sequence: CSVEGGTSYEQYF.